This is a list of T cell receptor beta chains from one sample in a study of cytomegalovirus exposure and HLA in healthy donors. The table came from immunoSEQ multiplex PCR; TCRdb's copy has only in-frame clones and leaves some out. The sample has some 110,000 clones; 70% to 90% are singletons. What was sequenced was PBMCs. The receptor source for this set is a man between 18 and 35 years old in good health and CMV-seropositive. Both conserved end residues are part of each CDR3. The order of the fields is J gene, D gene, V gene, clone size, CDR3 DNA, CDR3 protein. The D gene is left open where the match is weak. Expanded clones are given a class, and other clones once, few, many or no size at all.

>TRBJ2-3|.|TRBV10-3|once
TGTGCCATCAGTGAAGGCTGGGAGGATACGCAGTATTTT
CAISEGWEDTQYF
>TRBJ2-3|TRBD2|TRBV7-2|.
TGTGCCAGCAGCCGGACTAGCGGGGCTCCCGGTACGCAGTATTTT
CASSRTSGAPGTQYF
>TRBJ2-1|TRBD2|TRBV5-1|.
TGCGCCAGCCGGACTAGCGGGGGGTACAATGAGCAGTTCTTC
CASRTSGGYNEQFF
>TRBJ2-2|.|TRBV6-5|few
TGTGCCAGCAGTTACCTCCAGGCCGGGGAGCTGTTTTTT
CASSYLQAGELFF
>TRBJ2-7|.|TRBV10-3|.
TGTGCCATCAGTGAGTGGAAAGGGGACGAGCAGTACTTC
CAISEWKGDEQYF
>TRBJ2-5|TRBD2|TRBV4-2|.
TGTGCCAGCAGCCAAGCTAGCGGGGGGTTTCAAGAGACCCAGTACTTC
CASSQASGGFQETQYF
>TRBJ1-1|.|TRBV6-1|.
TGTGCCAGCAGTACGACAGTGAACACTGAAGCTTTCTTT
CASSTTVNTEAFF
>TRBJ1-2|.|TRBV4-1|.
TGCGCCAGCAGCCAAGCCCCGGGTGTTGTCTATGGCTACACCTTC
CASSQAPGVVYGYTF
>TRBJ1-5|.|TRBV7-6|.
TGTGCCAGCAGCTTAGGCCAGGCGATCAATCAGCCCCAGCATTTT
CASSLGQAINQPQHF
>TRBJ2-7|TRBD1|TRBV5-1|.
TGCGCCAGCAGTTGGACAGGGGAAGGCTACGAGCAGTACTTC
CASSWTGEGYEQYF
>TRBJ2-3|.|TRBV10-3|.
TGTGCCATCAGTGGATCTCCCTTAGCGCAATCCACAGATACGCAGTATTTT
CAISGSPLAQSTDTQYF
>TRBJ2-2|TRBD1|TRBV9|.
TGTGCCAGCAGCGTGAAGGGGACAGGGGGAGCCGGGGAGCTGTTTTTT
CASSVKGTGGAGELFF
>TRBJ2-2|TRBD1|TRBV7-9|.
TGTGCCAGCAGTCACCTTACAGGGGTCGCCGGGGAGCTGTTTTTT
CASSHLTGVAGELFF
>TRBJ2-5|.|TRBV5-1|few
TGCGCCAGCAGCTTCTCGGGGGGCGTTTCACCTCGCCAAGAGACCCAGTACTTC
CASSFSGGVSPRQETQYF
>TRBJ2-7|.|TRBV27|.
TGTGCCAGCAGTACCGCCCGGCGCGGGGCCCACGGGTACTTC
CASSTARRGAHGYF
>TRBJ2-2|.|TRBV2|.
TGTGCCAGCAGTGAAGGCATGCGACTAGTCACCGGGGAGCTGTTTTTT
CASSEGMRLVTGELFF
>TRBJ1-4|.|TRBV13|.
TGTGCCAGCTCCGGGGTAACTAATGAAAAACTGTTTTTT
CASSGVTNEKLFF
>TRBJ2-2|TRBD1|TRBV2|once
TGTGCCAGCAGTGTAAGACAGGGCCCCGGGGAGCTGTTTTTT
CASSVRQGPGELFF
>TRBJ1-2|TRBD1|TRBV29-1|.
TGCAGCGCCAAAGCCTGGACAGGGGATGGCTACACCTTC
CSAKAWTGDGYTF
>TRBJ1-4|.|TRBV25-1|.
TGTGCCAGCAGTGAAGTGGGAGCCATTAATGAAAAACTGTTTTTT
CASSEVGAINEKLFF
>TRBJ2-3|TRBD1|TRBV5-4|.
TGTGCCAGCAGCCATCCGGGACAGGGGAGCACAGATACGCAGTATTTT
CASSHPGQGSTDTQYF
>TRBJ2-1|.|TRBV7-9|.
TGTGCCAGCAGCCCCGGTTATGAGCAGTTCTTC
CASSPGYEQFF
>TRBJ2-1|TRBD1|TRBV5-1|.
TGCGCCAGCAGCTTGGAGGGACAGGGCTACAATGAGCAGTTCTTC
CASSLEGQGYNEQFF
>TRBJ1-2|.|TRBV18|.
TGTGCCAGCTTAAGGGACAACCAGCCCTATGGCTACACCTTC
CASLRDNQPYGYTF
>TRBJ2-3|TRBD2|TRBV9|.
TGTGCCAGCAGCGTTCTCAGCGGGGGGGCTCCAGATACGCAGTATTTT
CASSVLSGGAPDTQYF
>TRBJ2-3|TRBD1|TRBV5-6|.
TGTGCCAGCAGCTTGGGGGGACAGGGGGTAGATACGCAGTATTTT
CASSLGGQGVDTQYF
>TRBJ2-3|TRBD2|TRBV6-1|.
TGTGCCAGCAGTGAGGTAGCGGGGGGGATGTATTTT
CASSEVAGGMYF
>TRBJ1-1|TRBD1|TRBV7-9|.
TGTGCCAGCAGCTTGACAGGGGATCGCGCTGAAGCTTTCTTT
CASSLTGDRAEAFF
>TRBJ2-1|TRBD2|TRBV6-5|.
TGTGCCAGCAGTTACTCCGGGGGGTCCTACAATGAGCAGTTCTTC
CASSYSGGSYNEQFF
>TRBJ1-6|TRBD1|TRBV5-1|.
TGCGCCAGCAGCACGTCGGGACAGGGGGCTCATTCACCCCTCCACTTT
CASSTSGQGAHSPLHF
>TRBJ1-5|.|TRBV6-1|.
TGTGCCAGCACAAGAACAGGATCCAACAATCAGCCCCAGCATTTT
CASTRTGSNNQPQHF
>TRBJ2-1|TRBD2|TRBV28|.
TGTGCCAGCAGTTTATTTCGGGGGGTCAATGAGCAGTTCTTC
CASSLFRGVNEQFF
>TRBJ1-2|TRBD1|TRBV28|.
TGTGCCAGCAGTTTGCCCTCAGGACAGGGTGATCGAGGGGGCTACACCTTC
CASSLPSGQGDRGGYTF
>TRBJ2-6|.|TRBV5-4|.
TGTGCCAGCAGCTTGGGAGCTTTAGCAATGCTATCTGGGGCCAACGTCCTGACTTTC
CASSLGALAMLSGANVLTF
>TRBJ1-1|TRBD1|TRBV2|once
TGTGCCAGCAGCGACCGGGACAGGGAGAGAGCTTTCTTT
CASSDRDRERAFF
>TRBJ1-6|TRBD1|TRBV5-4|.
TGTGCCAGCAGTCAAACAGGGGGTTATTATAATTCACCCCTCCACTTT
CASSQTGGYYNSPLHF
>TRBJ1-1|.|TRBV5-1|.
TGCGCCAGCAGCTGGGGGACAAGCACTGAAGCTTTCTTT
CASSWGTSTEAFF
>TRBJ1-2|TRBD1|TRBV28|.
TGTGCCAGCAGTCCTCCCCGGGGACAGGGGGAACCCACCTTC
CASSPPRGQGEPTF
>TRBJ2-4|TRBD1|TRBV6-1|.
TGTGCCAGCAGACACAGGGGGGTCAAAAACATTCAGTACTTC
CASRHRGVKNIQYF
>TRBJ1-5|.|TRBV2|few
TGTGCCGGAAGCGAGGCTGCCAATCAGCCCCAGCATTTT
CAGSEAANQPQHF
>TRBJ2-7|.|TRBV7-7|few
TGTGCTAGCAGCCGCCAAACAGGGCACGAGCAGTACTTC
CASSRQTGHEQYF
>TRBJ2-1|TRBD2|TRBV15|.
TGTGCCACCAGCAAACGGGCCGGGACTACCTTCGGTGAGCAGTTCTTC
CATSKRAGTTFGEQFF
>TRBJ1-1|.|TRBV7-2|once
TGTGCCAGCAGCTTAGTGTTGGGGGCGGCCGAAGCTTTCTTT
CASSLVLGAAEAFF
>TRBJ2-2|.|TRBV7-6|.
TGTGCCAGCACCGACACCTACACCGGGGAGCTGTTTTTT
CASTDTYTGELFF
>TRBJ1-2|TRBD1|TRBV19|.
TGTGCCAGTACCGCCGACAGGGGAGGAGGCTATGGCTACACCTTC
CASTADRGGGYGYTF
>TRBJ2-2|.|TRBV6-5|few
TGTGCCAGCAGTTACTCTAGCTTCAGGGGCACCGGGGAGCTGTTTTTT
CASSYSSFRGTGELFF
>TRBJ2-5|TRBD1|TRBV4-1|.
TGCGCCAGCAGCCAACTACAGGGGGCTTGGGAGACCCAGTACTTC
CASSQLQGAWETQYF
>TRBJ2-7|.|TRBV4-1|.
TGCGCCAGCAGCCAGCTCGACGGTGGCCCTCGGGATATATCCTACGAGCAGTACTTC
CASSQLDGGPRDISYEQYF
>TRBJ2-3|.|TRBV27|.
TGTGCCAGCAGTTTGAGGGCTTGGGGCACAGATACGCAGTATTTT
CASSLRAWGTDTQYF
>TRBJ1-3|.|TRBV4-2|.
TGTGCCAGCAGCCAAGGACAGGCGATCTCTGGAAACACCATATATTTT
CASSQGQAISGNTIYF
>TRBJ2-7|.|TRBV11-2|.
TGTGCCAGCAGCTTATATCTAGGAGGGTCGACCTACGAGCAGTACTTC
CASSLYLGGSTYEQYF
>TRBJ1-4|TRBD1|TRBV2|.
TGTGCCAGCAGTGTCCAACAGGGGATTAATGAAAAACTGTTTTTT
CASSVQQGINEKLFF
>TRBJ2-1|.|TRBV5-6|.
TGTGCCAGCAGCCGACGGGACTCGGGGTGGGATGAGCAGTTCTTC
CASSRRDSGWDEQFF
>TRBJ1-5|.|TRBV6-1|.
TGTGCCAGCAGTGAAACAGGGAGAGGAAATCAGCCCCAGCATTTT
CASSETGRGNQPQHF
>TRBJ2-7|.|TRBV6-6|.
TGTGCCAGCAAACTAGGCTACGAGCAGTACTTC
CASKLGYEQYF
>TRBJ2-2|.|TRBV25-1|.
TGTGTCAGCAGTCGTGGAGGGGACACCGGGGAGCTGTTTTTT
CVSSRGGDTGELFF
>TRBJ1-2|.|TRBV30|few
TGTGCCTGGAGTTATCGTTATGGCTACACCTTC
CAWSYRYGYTF
>TRBJ1-4|.|TRBV7-2|.
TGTGCCAGCAGCTTAATGGCCAGGAATGAAAAACTGTTTTTT
CASSLMARNEKLFF
>TRBJ2-2|TRBD1|TRBV28|.
TGTGCCAGCAGTTTTCAGGGGGACACCGGGGAGCTGTTTTTT
CASSFQGDTGELFF